The present entry profiles one T cell receptor beta chain with its context. These data belong to a study of blood T cell repertoires in COVID-19. Study in general: Specimens from acute and convalescent COVID-19 originated in the United States, Italy and Spain.

The CDR3 is made up of 17 amino acids. The germline V gene has CDR1 MNHEY and CDR2 SMNVEV (reference sequence). The V gene lost 3 bases and the J gene lost 0 bases, with 17 bases spanning the gap. Method: immunoSEQ multiplex PCR; TCRdb's copy keeps in-frame clones and lacks some. The sample holds approximately 45,000 clones, about 87% seen once. The V and J genes are TRBV27 and TRBJ1-1; weak D call: TRBD1 (6 bases). Sequencing used peripheral blood. This sequence was found in a woman in her forties with acute or convalescent COVID-19. This CDR3 reads CASSFEGSRGMNTEAFF. For the CDR3, the DNA is TGTGCCAGCAGTTTTGAGGGTAGCAGGGGCATGAACACTGAAGCTTTCTTT.